This T cell receptor beta chain was found in a study of blood T cell repertoires in COVID-19. Study background: Sites across the United States, Italy and Spain contributed samples from acute and convalescent COVID-19.

Under the authors' procedure: Quantification of nucleated cells was approximated via reference gene primer amplification. Profiling relied on immunoSEQ multiplex PCR, and the TCRdb table lists in-frame clones only, not all of them. The V and J calls and clone size were taken over from that table, and D and trimming were inferred from the DNA. Seen here are some 120,000 clones, more than 65% observed once, and the top ten hold roughly 25%. V shed 5 bases and J 4 bases; nucleotides not matched to a gene: 5. Germline V gene data show CDR1 as MNHEY and CDR2 as SVGAGI. The length of the CDR3 is 14 residues.

The gene calls are TRBV6-5 and TRBJ2-1; 7 bases align to TRBD1. The sample was peripheral blood. The TCR comes from a human donor in a cohort sampled during active COVID-19. For the CDR3, the DNA is TGTGCCAGCAGTCGGGACAGAATTTACAATGAGCAGTTCTTC. The encoded protein is CASSRDRIYNEQFF.